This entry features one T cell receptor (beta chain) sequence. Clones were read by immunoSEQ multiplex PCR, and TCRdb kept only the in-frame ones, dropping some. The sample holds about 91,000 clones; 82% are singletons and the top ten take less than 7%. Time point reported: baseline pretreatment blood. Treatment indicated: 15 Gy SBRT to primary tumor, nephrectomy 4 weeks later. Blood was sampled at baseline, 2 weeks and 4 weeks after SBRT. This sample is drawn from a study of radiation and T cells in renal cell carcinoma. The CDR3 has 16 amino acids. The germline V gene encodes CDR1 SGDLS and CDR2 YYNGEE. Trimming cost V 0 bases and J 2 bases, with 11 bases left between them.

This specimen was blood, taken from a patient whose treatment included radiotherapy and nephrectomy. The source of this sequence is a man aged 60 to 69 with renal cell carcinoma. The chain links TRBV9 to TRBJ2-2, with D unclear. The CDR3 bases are TGTGCCAGCAGCGTAGCTACTCGCTCCAACACCGGGGAGCTGTTTTTT. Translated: CASSVATRSNTGELFF.